The next 22 T cell receptor beta chains were all read from a single sample in a study of T cell responses to AZD1222 COVID-19 vaccine. The table came from immunoSEQ multiplex PCR; TCRdb's copy has only in-frame clones and leaves some out. The profile covers 110,000 to 150,000 clones, with under 95% appearing a single time and approximately 9% taken by the ten largest. The sample consisted of peripheral blood, taken on day 0 of AZD1222 vaccination. These receptors were obtained from an adult in good health.

The V and J genes are TRBV27 and TRBJ1-4; unclear D gene. The CDR3 is 15 amino acids. Trimming left V 6 bases short and J 5 bases short, with 16 bases between. Germline loops: CDR1 MNHEY, CDR2 SMNVEV (reference sequence). Written as DNA, the CDR3 is TGTGCCAGCAGCCCCTGGACCCCCGGAAATGAAAAACTGTTTTTT. Amino acid sequence: CASSPWTPGNEKLFF.

This chain connects TRBV25-1 to TRBJ2-1; maybe TRBD1 (6 bases). Looked up from germline, CDR1 is MGHDK and CDR2 is SYGVNS. The CDR3 is made up of 13 amino acids. Deletions cut 10 bases from V and 5 bases from J, with 15 bases between. Written as DNA, the CDR3 is TGTGCCACCCGGTCCCGACAGGACAATGAGCAGTTCTTC. Amino acids: CATRSRQDNEQFF. The full variable domain, with the rest looked up from reference TRBV25-1 and TRBJ2-1, is EADIYQTPRYLVIGTGKKITLECSQTMGHDKMYWYQQDPGMELHLIHYSYGVNSTEKGDLSSESTVSRIRTEHFPLTLESARPSHTSQYLCATRSRQDNEQFFGPGTRLTVL.

This clone has a single count. The chain employs TRBV18 and TRBJ2-5; 13 bases map to TRBD2. CDR3 length: 16 amino acids. Looked up from germline, CDR1 is KGHSH and CDR2 is LQKENI. V lost 4 bases and J lost 3; bases outside the gene matches: 5. Here the CDR3 reads CASSLGTSGVKETQYF. The CDR3 DNA is TGTGCCAGCTCACTGGGGACTAGCGGGGTCAAAGAGACCCAGTACTTC.

This clone has just one count. The CDR3 is CASRVTRGPQHF. DNA of the CDR3: TGTGCCAGCAGGGTTACCAGGGGGCCCCAGCATTTT. This chain links TRBV2 with TRBJ1-5, with D possibly being TRBD1 (6 bases). The CDR3 sequence is 12 residues long. Per the germline V gene, CDR1 is SNHLY and CDR2 is FYNNEI. V was shortened by 6 bases and J by 9 bases, with 12 bases between the two germline ends.

This clone was seen only once. The J gene is TRBJ1-6, the V gene TRBV5-1; perhaps TRBD1 as D (6 bases). V lost 0 bases, J lost 7 bases, and 8 bases lay in between. There are 14 residues in the CDR3. CDR1 is SGHRS and CDR2 is YFSETQ in the germline V gene. The CDR3 nucleotides are TGCGCCAGCAGCTTGGCAGGGGTCAATTCACCCCTCCACTTT. It specifies CASSLAGVNSPLHF.

A single count supports this clone. The chain recombines TRBV2 with TRBJ1-2; 12 nucleotides agree with TRBD1. J lost 1 base, V lost 1 base, and 4 bases had no gene match. The germline V gene has CDR1 SNHLY and CDR2 FYNNEI. CDR3 length equals 17 residues. CDR3 DNA: TGTGCCAGCAGTGAAGTTGGGACAGGGGGCCTTAACTATGGCTACACCTTC. It specifies CASSEVGTGGLNYGYTF.

The chain carries TRBV3-1 (or the pseudogene TRBV3-2) and TRBJ2-4; D perhaps matches TRBD1 (5 bases). The CDR3 sequence is 18 residues long. Germline CDR1 LGHDT, CDR2 YNNKEL (reference sequence). V was clipped by 0 bases and J by 3 bases, with 18 bases between them. CDR3 nucleotides: TGTGCCAGCAGCCAAGATAGGTCGGAACTAAGGGGCAAAAACATTCAGTACTTC. Its protein product is CASSQDRSELRGKNIQYF.

This clone occurred once. The V and J genes are TRBV2 and TRBJ1-4; D is unresolved. The CDR3 runs to 11 residues. In germline, CDR1 is SNHLY, CDR2 FYNNEI. V lost 7 bases to trimming and J lost 4 bases, with 4 bases between them. CDR3 nucleotide sequence: TGTGCCAGCAACAGTAATGAAAAACTGTTTTTT. Translation gives CASNSNEKLFF. Combining the CDR3 with reference TRBV2 and TRBJ1-4 gives the whole variable domain EPEVTQTPSHQVTQMGQEVILRCVPISNHLYFYWYRQILGQKVEFLVSFYNNEISEKSEIFDDQFSVERPDGSNFTLKIRSTKLEDSAMYFCASNSNEKLFFGSGTQLSVL.

This chain joins TRBV7-3 and TRBJ2-3, with TRBD1 matching over 8 bases. The CDR3 is 14 amino acids. The V gene's germline CDR1 is SGHTA and CDR2 FQGTGA. Trimming cost V 3 bases and J 5 bases; bases outside gene matches: 4. CDR3 amino acids: CASSFTGQGDTQYF. CDR3 DNA: TGTGCCAGCAGCTTTACCGGACAGGGAGATACGCAGTATTTT.

The V call is TRBV11-2, the J call TRBJ2-2, with D uncertain. This CDR3 has 13 residues. Germline V gene lookup returns CDR1 SGHAT and CDR2 FQNNGV. Trimming removed 0 bases from V and 7 bases from J, with 6 bases in between. CDR3 DNA sequence: TGTGCCAGCAGCTTAGATCGAAGCGGGGAGCTGTTTTTT. Amino acid sequence: CASSLDRSGELFF.

This clone showed up just once. The V gene is TRBV6-6, the J gene TRBJ1-5, with D unclear. Germline V gene lookup returns CDR1 MNHNY and CDR2 SVGAGI (reference sequence). Between the trimmed V and J ends, which lost 5 bases and 5 bases, there was a span of 16 bases. The CDR3 runs to 15 residues. The DNA for the CDR3 is TGTGCCAGCAGTCTTGGCTTGGGTGCCCATCAGCCCCAGCATTTT. It translates to CASSLGLGAHQPQHF.

The rearrangement links TRBV19 to TRBJ2-2, with a weak D call TRBD2 (5 bases). This CDR3 has 13 amino acids. CDR1 and CDR2 from the germline V gene are LNHDA and SQIVND (reference sequence). V was cut by 6 bases and J by 2 bases, with 7 bases left in between. In DNA, the CDR3 is TGTGCCAGTAGAAGCGGTAACACCGGGGAGCTGTTTTTT. This codes for CASRSGNTGELFF.

V gene TRBV5-4 combines with J gene TRBJ1-2; unclear D gene. The CDR3 spans 13 residues. V dropped 0 bases and J dropped 3 bases, with 6 bases sitting between them. The germline V gene has CDR1 SGHNT and CDR2 YYREEE (reference sequence). The CDR3 loop reads CASSLANDYGYTF. CDR3 nucleotides: TGTGCCAGCAGCTTGGCAAATGACTATGGCTACACCTTC.

J is TRBJ2-7 and V is TRBV18; 8 bases align to TRBD2. V gave up 0 bases and J gave up 0 bases; unmatched junction bases: 7. The CDR3 spans 17 residues. In germline, CDR1 is KGHSH, CDR2 LQKENI. The CDR3 is CASSPPNSGGISYEQYF. Here the CDR3 DNA reads TGTGCCAGCTCACCACCAAACAGCGGGGGAATCTCCTACGAGCAGTACTTC.

This sequence joins TRBV7-3 and TRBJ1-6, with TRBD1 identical over 7 bases. The CDR3 totals 14 residues. The V and J ends lost 5 bases and 7 bases, in that order; junction bases with no gene match: 5. The germline V gene has CDR1 SGHTA and CDR2 FQGTGA. In DNA, the CDR3 is TGTGCCAGCAGCGATCGGGACAGCAATTCACCCCTCCACTTT. It yields the protein CASSDRDSNSPLHF.

As to this clone: The junction departs from germline at one end; a sequencing error may be responsible. The gene calls are TRBV10-3 and TRBJ1-1, with D hard to call. CDR1 and CDR2 (germline): ENHRY, SYGVKD. This CDR3 is built from 13 residues. The CDR3 sequence: CAISKSPDTEAFF. The CDR3 DNA is TGTGCCATCAGTAAGTCCCCGGACACTGAAGCTTTCTTT.

This chain joins TRBV7-9 and TRBJ1-2; no firm D call. Germline CDR1 reads SEHNR; CDR2 reads FQNEAQ (reference sequence). CDR3 length: 13 residues. The germline V and J ends were trimmed by 5 bases and 13 bases, with 20 bases remaining between them. The CDR3 region is CASSAGILIPGTF. The CDR3 DNA sequence: TGTGCCAGCAGCGCTGGGATCCTGATACCGGGCACCTTC. Combining the CDR3 with reference TRBV7-9 and TRBJ1-2 gives the whole variable domain DTGVSQNPRHKITKRGQNVTFRCDPISEHNRLYWYRQTLGQGPEFLTYFQNEAQLEKSRLLSDRFSAERPKGSFSTLEIQRTEQGDSAMYLCASSAGILIPGTFGSGTRLTVV.

The chain joins TRBV27 to TRBJ1-5; no reliable D call. CDR1 is MNHEY and CDR2 is SMNVEV in the germline V gene (reference sequence). This CDR3 contains 13 residues. V was cut by 4 bases and J by 7 bases, with 11 bases left in between. The CDR3 DNA follows: TGTGCCAGCAGTTCGGGTCTTACCCAGCCCCAGCATTTT. Translation gives CASSSGLTQPQHF.

This clone showed up just once. V is TRBV4-1 and J is TRBJ1-2; 7 bases map to TRBD1. This CDR3 is built from 12 residues. The J segment lost 7 bases and the V segment lost 4 bases, leaving 3 bases of the junction unmatched. Germline V CDR1 and CDR2: MGHRA, YSYEKL. The CDR3: CASSRNRGGYTF. The CDR3, as DNA: TGCGCCAGCAGCCGAAACAGGGGTGGCTACACCTTC.

The chain joins TRBV10-3 to TRBJ2-1, with 9 bases aligning to TRBD2. CDR3 length: 15 residues. Germline assignment: CDR1 ENHRY and CDR2 SYGVKD. V shed 8 bases and J 6 bases; nucleotides not matched to a gene: 11. This CDR3 reads CAISGGGGATNEQFF. CDR3 nucleotide sequence: TGTGCCATCTCTGGGGGCGGGGGGGCGACCAATGAGCAGTTCTTC.

This chain links TRBV14 with TRBJ1-5, with D perhaps matching TRBD1 (5 bases). CDR1 SGHDN and CDR2 FVKESK come from the germline V gene. V lost 7 bases to trimming and J lost 3 bases, with 16 bases between them. This CDR3 comprises 15 residues. The DNA of the CDR3 is TGTGCCAGCACTCTCTGCGACAGAAACAATCAGCCCCAGCATTTT. Its protein product is CASTLCDRNNQPQHF.

J is TRBJ2-7 and V is TRBV6-5; D is uncertain. CDR1 MNHEY and CDR2 SVGAGI come from the germline V gene. Trimming left V 2 bases short and J 2 bases short, with 10 bases between. This CDR3 contains 14 residues. The CDR3, as DNA: TGTGCCAGCAGTTACGTTGGGGAAACCTACGAGCAGTACTTC. Encoded protein: CASSYVGETYEQYF.